The entry below describes one T cell receptor (beta chain). This sample is drawn from a study of T cell changes during pregnancy in multiple sclerosis. Germline V gene lookup returns CDR1 SGDLS and CDR2 YYNGEE. V was clipped by 3 bases and J by 4 bases; unmatched bases: 10. This CDR3 has 16 amino acids. TCRdb's table, derived via immunoSEQ multiplex PCR, lists solely in-frame clones and lacks some. The table includes fewer than 70,000 clones, approximately 92% detected once. The input for sequencing was CD8+ T cells from peripheral blood mononuclear cells, taken in the third trimester of pregnancy. This clonotype originated in a female donor in good health, enrolled as a control in a pregnancy study. V is TRBV9 and J is TRBJ2-5; 9 bases are shared with TRBD1. The CDR3 reads CASSAYWGQGPETQYF. The CDR3 DNA follows: TGTGCCAGCAGCGCCTATTGGGGACAGGGACCAGAGACCCAGTACTTC.